This entry describes one TCR beta chain. How the authors handled the data: Amplification of reference gene primers provided the estimated nucleated cell counts. The repertoire was sequenced with immunoSEQ multiplex PCR; TCRdb's copy has only in-frame clones and lacks some. V, J and clone size derive from that table, while D and trimming were established from the DNA sequence. The sample lists 100,000 to 150,000 clones; approximately 81% were seen once. This record comes from a study of blood T cell repertoires in COVID-19. Study-wide context: Samples came from the United States, Italy and Spain, spanning acute and convalescent COVID-19.

This CDR3 region has 15 residues. V was clipped by 5 bases and J by 3 bases, with 17 bases between them. The V gene's germline CDR1 is SSHAT and CDR2 FNYEAQ (reference sequence). The TCR originated in a man aged 35-49 years with active or convalescent COVID-19. Sequenced sample: peripheral blood. V gene TRBV7-7 combines with J gene TRBJ2-7; D gene unclear. Written as DNA, the CDR3 is TGTGCCAGCAGCCCCAGCCCGGCTAGTAGCTACGAGCAGTACTTC. Protein sequence: CASSPSPASSYEQYF.